This T cell receptor beta chain is drawn from a study of tumor and adjacent non-tumor tissue in lung cancer. In the study overall: Histology: about a dozen adenocarcinoma, a couple of squamous cell carcinoma, 1 small cell lung cancer. Aged about 30 to 85 years, patients included approximately 11 men and about five women with stage I to III disease.

TCRbeta libraries were built with three rounds of nested PCR, modified from ARM-PCR. From the multiplex PCR reads, TCRdb called clonotypes with MiXCR, one entry per CDR3 protein. The sample records 100,000 to 150,000 distinct CDR3 sequences, 60% to 70% being singletons. Germline V gene data show CDR1 as DFQATT and CDR2 as SNEGSKA (reference sequence). The CDR3 runs 13 residues. No cell sorting was done before RNA was extracted from the tissue. Turning to this clonotype: Its specificity is not known. Its ends do not fully match the called genes, so a read error is possible.

Study-wide points: Shorter survival was associated with higher TCR diversity in tumors. TCR diversity was significantly greater in tumor than normal lung tissue.

The V and J genes are TRBV20-1 and TRBJ1-5; D may be TRBD1 (5 bases). Sequenced input: lung tumor tissue. The sequence derives from a man aged 25-40 years with non-small cell lung cancer. The CDR3 DNA reads as TGCAGTGCTAGTTGGCAGGGTGATCAACCCCAGCAATTT. Its protein product is CSASWQGDQPQQF.